This T cell receptor (beta chain) was retrieved from a study of early T cells in non-severe SARS-CoV-2 infection. General study findings and limits: VDJdb matching skewed toward anti-spike CD8 responses, missing private and CD4 specificities.

This clonotype has only a few counts. Its antigen is undetermined. V was clipped by 5 bases and J by 4 bases; unmatched bases: 10. Germline CDR1 is SGHAT and CDR2 is FQNNGV. This CDR3 has 16 residues. Each CDR3 protein is one row after TCRdb ran MiXCR on the 5' RACE reads. The sample contains about 68,000 distinct CDR3 sequences, 11% of which appear only once. The receptor comes from an adult who was a healthcare worker with PCR-confirmed SARS-CoV-2 infection or an uninfected control (not recorded which). Material: whole blood. V and J are TRBV11-2 and TRBJ2-5; the match to TRBD2 covers 10 bases. CDR3 DNA sequence: TGTGCCAGCAGCCCTGGGACTAGCGTTGGTGCAGAGACCCAGTACTTC. It translates to CASSPGTSVGAETQYF.